The sequence of this TCR beta chain was determined in a study of blood T cell repertoires in COVID-19. About the research overall: Sites across the United States, Italy and Spain contributed samples from acute and convalescent COVID-19. T cells, B-cell-depleted T cells, or PBMCs provided the cDNA or gDNA that served as material.

The V gene's germline CDR1 is SGDLS and CDR2 YYNGEE. V was clipped by 6 bases and J by 8 bases, with 12 bases between them. This CDR3 is built from 13 residues. Data came from immunoSEQ multiplex PCR; TCRdb stores just in-frame clones and leaves some out. The sample records a few hundred thousand clones, nearly 90% being singletons. Sequenced sample: peripheral blood. This TCR was sampled from a middle-aged woman who had recovered from COVID-19. V gene TRBV9 combines with J gene TRBJ1-6; D perhaps matches TRBD1 (6 bases). The CDR3 DNA is TGTGCCAGCACACAGGGACCGGATTCACCCCTCCACTTT. It encodes CASTQGPDSPLHF.